The table lists the clone carrying this TCR beta chain with many counts. Its antigen is not identified. Time point: newly diagnosed GD, antithyroid drugs for less than 3 months. Following extraction of RNA from PBMCs, that RNA was used to make the TCR library. Libraries of TCR beta came from iRepertoire HTBI primers plus Arm-PCR of CDR3 regions. TCRdb redid the calling of the multiplex PCR reads with MiXCR, one entry per CDR3 protein. The sample carries a few hundred thousand distinct CDR3 sequences, roughly a sixth recorded once. CDR1 and CDR2 (germline): SGHRS, YFSETQ. There are 15 residues in the CDR3. V was shortened by 0 bases and J by 8 bases, with 17 bases between the two germline ends. These data belong to a study of regulatory T cells in long-lasting Graves disease. Study-wide results and limits: Repertoires from persistent disease leaned toward TRBV28, TRBJ1-2 and TRBJ2-5.

The same sample was also studied in work on T cells in Graves' hyperthyroidism and ophthalmopathy.

Sequencing was performed on peripheral blood mononuclear cells (PBMCs), taken at new diagnosis, from a patient treated with antithyroid drugs. This sequence originates from a man in his forties with Graves disease. V usage is TRBV5-1 and J usage is TRBJ1-2, with D maybe TRBD1 (6 bases). The CDR3 DNA sequence: TGCGCCAGCAGCTTGGATTTTGGGGGCCGTGGAGGCTACACCTTC. It specifies CASSLDFGGRGGYTF.